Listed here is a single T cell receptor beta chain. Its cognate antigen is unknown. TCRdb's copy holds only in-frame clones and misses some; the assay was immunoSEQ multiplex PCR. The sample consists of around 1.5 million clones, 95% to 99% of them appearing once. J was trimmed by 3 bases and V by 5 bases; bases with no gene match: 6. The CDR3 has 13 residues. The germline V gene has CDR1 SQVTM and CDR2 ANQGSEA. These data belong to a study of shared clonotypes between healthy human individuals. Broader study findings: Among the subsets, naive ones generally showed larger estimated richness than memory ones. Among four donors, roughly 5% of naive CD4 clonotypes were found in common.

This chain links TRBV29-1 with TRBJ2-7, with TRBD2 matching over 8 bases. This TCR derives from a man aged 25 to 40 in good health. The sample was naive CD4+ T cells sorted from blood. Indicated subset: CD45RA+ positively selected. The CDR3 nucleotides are TGCAGCGTTTTTCTTGCGGGGGGCTACGAGCAGTACTTC. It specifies CSVFLAGGYEQYF.